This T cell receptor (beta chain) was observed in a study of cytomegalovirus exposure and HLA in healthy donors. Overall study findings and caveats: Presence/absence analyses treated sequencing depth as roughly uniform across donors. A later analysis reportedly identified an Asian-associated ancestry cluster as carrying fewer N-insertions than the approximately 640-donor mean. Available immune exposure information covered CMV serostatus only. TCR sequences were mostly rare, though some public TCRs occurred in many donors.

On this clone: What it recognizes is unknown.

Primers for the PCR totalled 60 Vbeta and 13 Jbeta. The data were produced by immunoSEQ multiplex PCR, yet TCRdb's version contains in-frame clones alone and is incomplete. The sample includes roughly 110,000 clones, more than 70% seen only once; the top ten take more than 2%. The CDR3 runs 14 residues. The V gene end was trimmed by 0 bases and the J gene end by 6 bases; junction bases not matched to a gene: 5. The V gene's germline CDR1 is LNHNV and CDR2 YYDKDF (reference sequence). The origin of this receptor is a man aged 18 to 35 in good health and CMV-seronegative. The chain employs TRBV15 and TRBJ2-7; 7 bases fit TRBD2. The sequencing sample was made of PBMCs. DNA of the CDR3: TGTGCCACCAGCAGAGAATATCAGCGGGGCGAGCAGTACTTC. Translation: CATSREYQRGEQYF.